A single sample gave rise to the 27 T cell receptor beta chains below, sequenced in a study of T-cell reconstitution after alpha-beta-depleted transplantation in children. Preparation of the TCRbeta library was carried out with unique molecular identifiers. From the PCR reads, TCRdb called clonotypes with MiXCR, one entry per CDR3 protein. Here the sample spans about 980,000 distinct CDR3 sequences, roughly 29% being singletons. Sequenced here: PBMCs, mostly from graft donor cells, sampled 360 days after TCRalphabeta/CD19-depleted stem cell transplant. These receptors were taken from a boy under two years old who had a stem cell transplant for SCID, so the T cells may come from the graft donor.

The V and J genes are TRBV7-9 and TRBJ1-5; the D is unclear. From germline, CDR1 is SEHNR and CDR2 FQNEAQ (reference sequence). The CDR3 length is 15 residues. V was pared by 1 base and J by 4 bases, with 11 bases between. DNA of the CDR3: TGTGCCAGCAGCTTAGGACGGACGGAGAATCAGCCCCAGCATTTT. Amino acids: CASSLGRTENQPQHF.

This clonotype was observed a handful of times. This chain links TRBV15 with TRBJ2-1, with 13 bases fitting TRBD2. V lost 3 bases to trimming and J lost 8 bases; unmatched junction nucleotides: 4. This CDR3 region has 15 residues. CDR1 is LNHNV and CDR2 is YYDKDF in the germline V gene (reference sequence). This CDR3 is CATSSGLAGAYEQFF. For the CDR3, the DNA is TGTGCCACCAGCAGTGGACTAGCGGGGGCGTATGAGCAGTTCTTC.

The genes are TRBV5-4 and TRBJ2-1; D is perhaps TRBD2 (6 bases). The CDR3 covers 14 residues. V was cut by 1 base and J by 3 bases, with 8 bases left in between. Looked up from germline, CDR1 is SGHNT and CDR2 is YYREEE (reference sequence). As DNA, the CDR3 is TGTGCCAGCAGCTTGATGGGAGGCTACAATGAGCAGTTCTTC. Encoded protein: CASSLMGGYNEQFF. Using reference TRBV5-4 and TRBJ2-1 for the parts outside the CDR3, the full variable domain is ETGVTQSPTHLIKTRGQQVTLRCSSQSGHNTVSWYQQALGQGPQFIFQYYREEENGRGNFPPRFSGLQFPNYSSELNVNALELDDSALYLCASSLMGGYNEQFFGPGTRLTVL.

This clonotype has a handful of counts. The chain employs TRBV7-3 and TRBJ2-5, with 9 bases fitting TRBD1. J lost 5 bases, V lost 1 base, and 8 bases had no gene match. The germline gives CDR1 SGHTA, CDR2 FQGTGA. The CDR3 totals 16 residues. CDR3: CASSLMGRTGVETQYF. In DNA form, the CDR3 reads TGTGCCAGCAGCTTAATGGGACGGACAGGGGTCGAGACCCAGTACTTC.

The CDR3 nucleotides are TGTGCCAGCAACCCTAGAGGGGGGGCCTACGAGCAGTACTTC. Its translation: CASNPRGGAYEQYF. This rearrangement joins TRBV12-3 or TRBV12-4 to TRBJ2-7; a weak D match, TRBD2 (7 bases). V shed 7 bases and J shed 2 bases, with 15 bases lying between them. This CDR3 is built from 14 residues.

This clonotype was found a few times. The rearrangement links TRBV12-3 or TRBV12-4 to TRBJ1-2; TRBD1 is a possible D gene (6 bases). This CDR3 region has 12 residues. The V and J ends lost 5 bases and 8 bases respectively, with 12 bases between them. This CDR3 is CASSHRVGGYTF. The CDR3 coding sequence is TGTGCCAGCAGTCACAGGGTTGGGGGCTACACCTTC.

The chain uses TRBV20-1 and TRBJ1-5, with a tentative D call TRBD1 (5 bases). CDR1 and CDR2 from the germline V gene are DFQATT and SNEGSKA (reference sequence). V was pared by 6 bases and J by 1 base, with 10 bases between. The CDR3 runs to 13 residues. The CDR3 reads CSATRDSNQPQHF. CDR3 bases: TGCAGTGCAACCCGGGACAGCAATCAGCCCCAGCATTTT.

V usage is TRBV6-4 and J usage is TRBJ2-7; 7 positions agree with TRBD2. Trimming removed 8 bases from V and 0 bases from J; junction bases left unmatched: 10. This CDR3 spans 15 amino acids. CDR1 is MRHNA and CDR2 is SNTAGT in the germline V gene. The CDR3 reads CASRPRDYFSYEQYF. The CDR3 nucleotides are TGTGCCAGCCGACCGCGGGACTACTTCTCCTACGAGCAGTACTTC.

V usage is TRBV18 and J usage is TRBJ1-4, with D hard to call. Trimming took off 1 base at V and 4 bases at J, with 10 bases between the two ends. The germline V gene encodes CDR1 KGHSH and CDR2 LQKENI. The CDR3 has 15 amino acids. In nucleotides, the CDR3 is TGTGCCAGCTCACCACTGAGTGGAGTTAATGAAAAACTGTTTTTT. Its translation is CASSPLSGVNEKLFF.

This clonotype was seen a handful of times. The CDR3 region has the DNA TGCGCCAGCAGCCACGAGGCAGGTCTAGCGGGGGGCACAGATACGCAGTATTTT. This translates into CASSHEAGLAGGTDTQYF. The rearrangement uses TRBV4-1 and TRBJ2-3, with 10 bases identical to TRBD2. CDR1 and CDR2 (germline): MGHRA, YSYEKL. Trimming took 3 bases from V and 1 from J; bases not matched to a gene: 10. The CDR3 totals 18 residues.

This clonotype was counted only a few times. This chain links TRBV7-2 with TRBJ2-7, with D perhaps TRBD1 (6 bases). The germline V gene encodes CDR1 SGHTA and CDR2 FQGNSA. The V end was cut by 5 bases, the J end by 2 bases, with 10 bases between. This CDR3 contains 13 residues. This CDR3 is CASSHGQPYEQYF. CDR3 in DNA: TGTGCCAGCAGCCACGGACAGCCCTACGAGCAGTACTTC.

This clonotype was seen a few times. The chain has TRBV20-1 and TRBJ2-3; 7 bases line up with TRBD2. CDR3 length: 16 residues. CDR1 and CDR2 (germline): DFQATT, SNEGSKA (reference sequence). V lost 5 bases to trimming and J lost 1 base; unmatched junction nucleotides: 12. Here the CDR3 DNA reads TGCAGTGCTTCGGGGGGTTCCTCTTTTGGCACAGATACGCAGTATTTT. Its protein product is CSASGGSSFGTDTQYF.

This clonotype was counted between two and nine times. The chain's CDR3 is CASSPRDSRSGNTIYF. The CDR3 DNA reads as TGCGCCAGCAGCCCAAGGGACAGCCGCTCTGGAAACACCATATATTTT. The genes are TRBV5-1 and TRBJ1-3, with TRBD1 identical over 7 bases. The ends lost 4 bases at V and 0 bases at J; junction bases unmatched: 7. The CDR3 is 16 amino acids. Per the germline V gene, CDR1 is SGHRS and CDR2 is YFSETQ.

This clonotype came up a few times. The DNA for the CDR3 is TGTGCCAGCAGCTTAGTACGGTCCCAAGAGACCCAGTACTTC. Translating it yields CASSLVRSQETQYF. The V and J genes are TRBV11-2 and TRBJ2-5; no definite D call. Deletions cut 1 base from V and 1 base from J, with 7 bases between. CDR1 and CDR2 (germline): SGHAT, FQNNGV. The CDR3 has 14 amino acids.

The sample holds one count of this clonotype. This sequence joins TRBV6-1 and TRBJ2-5; no clear D. V was shortened by 3 bases and J by 0 bases, with 11 bases between the two germline ends. The CDR3 has 15 amino acids. Germline V gene data show CDR1 as MNHNS and CDR2 as SASEGT. CDR3 nucleotides: TGTGCCAGCAGTGATGTGGCGAGAAACCAAGAGACCCAGTACTTC. As protein: CASSDVARNQETQYF.

The V call is TRBV28, the J call TRBJ2-7; D remains ambiguous. Trimming stripped 6 bases from V and 1 base from J, with 19 bases between. The CDR3 contains 16 residues. Germline lookup yields CDR1 MDHEN and CDR2 SYDVKM. The CDR3 nucleotides read TGTGCCAGCAGAAGTTTAGTGGTCAAATATTCCTACGAGCAGTACTTC. Its translation is CASRSLVVKYSYEQYF.

The chain's CDR3 is CASRRSVTGFPEAFF. The CDR3 DNA is TGCGCCAGCAGACGATCCGTCACAGGTTTTCCTGAAGCTTTCTTT. The chain combines TRBV5-1 with TRBJ1-1; the D gene is possibly TRBD1 (5 bases). Trimming removed 5 bases from V and 6 bases from J, with 20 bases in between. Germline V CDR1 and CDR2: SGHRS, YFSETQ. The CDR3 sequence is 15 residues long.

This clonotype was detected only a few times. The V gene is TRBV12-3 or TRBV12-4, the J gene TRBJ2-3; TRBD2 is a possible D gene (5 bases). V gave up 9 bases and J gave up 0 bases, with 13 bases separating them. The CDR3 has 14 residues. This CDR3 reads CASAPSSSTDTQYF. CDR3 nucleotide sequence: TGTGCCAGTGCTCCTAGCAGTAGCACAGATACGCAGTATTTT.

The rearrangement links TRBV12-3 or TRBV12-4 to TRBJ1-3; D is unresolved. The V gene lost 4 bases and the J gene lost 4 bases, with 17 bases spanning the gap. CDR3 length: 16 residues. The CDR3 nucleotides read TGTGCCAGCAGTTCACCAGTGACTAGATTCGGAAACACCATATATTTT. Protein: CASSSPVTRFGNTIYF.

V usage is TRBV4-3 and J usage is TRBJ2-5; possibly TRBD1 for D (6 bases). This CDR3 comprises 16 residues. V lost 4 bases, J lost 7 bases, and 22 bases lay in between. In germline, CDR1 is LGHNA, CDR2 YSLEER. The CDR3 reads CASSPGTREGWVTQYF. CDR3 DNA sequence: TGCGCCAGCAGCCCCGGGACACGGGAAGGGTGGGTGACCCAGTACTTC.

V gene TRBV5-1 combines with J gene TRBJ1-1; 7 bases align to TRBD1. CDR3 length: 14 amino acids. Per the germline V gene, CDR1 is SGHRS and CDR2 is YFSETQ. V dropped 0 bases and J dropped 7; count of bases not matched to a gene: 6. The CDR3 region has the DNA TGCGCCAGCAGCTTGGGGGACAGCACTTATGAAGCTTTCTTT. Protein: CASSLGDSTYEAFF.

This clonotype showed up just a few times. The chain is built from TRBV12-3 or TRBV12-4 and TRBJ2-3, with TRBD1 as a possible D gene (5 bases). The CDR3 length is 17 residues. The V end lost 4 bases, the J end lost 2 bases, and 19 bases lay between the germline ends. The CDR3 DNA is TGTGCCAGCAGTTGGGGCGAAGGGATGGGGAACACAGATACGCAGTATTTT. Its protein is CASSWGEGMGNTDTQYF.

The V gene is TRBV5-1, the J gene TRBJ2-1; 12 bases are shared with TRBD2. V gave up 5 bases and J gave up 0 bases; unmatched junction bases: 6. The CDR3 is 17 residues long. Per the germline V gene, CDR1 is SGHRS and CDR2 is YFSETQ. The CDR3 region has the DNA TGCGCCAGCAGGTTTCCGACTAGCGGGGGCTCCTACAATGAGCAGTTCTTC. This encodes CASRFPTSGGSYNEQFF. The full variable domain, completed using reference TRBV5-1 and TRBJ2-1, is KAGVTQTPRYLIKTRGQQVTLSCSPISGHRSVSWYQQTPGQGLQFLFEYFSETQRNKGNFPGRFSGRQFSNSRSEMNVSTLELGDSALYLCASRFPTSGGSYNEQFFGPGTRLTVL.

This clonotype was observed a handful of times. The chain uses TRBV29-1 and TRBJ2-1; a possible D gene is TRBD2 (6 bases). This CDR3 comprises 15 residues. The V and J ends lost 3 bases and 0 bases respectively, with 12 bases between them. The germline V gene has CDR1 SQVTM and CDR2 ANQGSEA. CDR3 in amino acids: CSVDSRGSSYNEQFF. Written as DNA, the CDR3 is TGCAGCGTTGATTCGCGGGGCAGCTCCTACAATGAGCAGTTCTTC.

This clonotype was recorded a few times. V usage is TRBV27 and J usage is TRBJ2-7; D is unresolved. Trimming removed 7 bases at V and 4 bases at J, with 8 bases between. The germline V gene has CDR1 MNHEY and CDR2 SMNVEV (reference sequence). The CDR3 runs 11 residues. The CDR3 sequence is CASIDGYEQYF. CDR3 DNA: TGTGCCAGCATAGACGGGTACGAGCAGTACTTC.

The V call is TRBV9, the J call TRBJ2-3; TRBD2 is a possible D gene (5 bases). Trimming took off 8 bases at V and 4 bases at J, with 20 bases between the two ends. The CDR3 runs 15 residues. Germline lookup yields CDR1 SGDLS and CDR2 YYNGEE. The CDR3 sequence is CARRPRGFAADTQYF. The CDR3 nucleotides read TGTGCCAGACGCCCCCGGGGATTTGCAGCAGATACGCAGTATTTT.

The CDR3 DNA reads as TGTGCCAGCAGTCCGACTAGCGGGCCTGACGGATACTTC. Protein sequence: CASSPTSGPDGYF. The chain employs TRBV12-3 or TRBV12-4 and TRBJ2-7; 10 bases align to TRBD2. Trimming removed 5 bases from V and 13 bases from J; junction bases left unmatched: 11. The CDR3 is made up of 13 amino acids.